The clone carrying this TCR beta chain was seen a single time. The antigen is unknown. This sample was taken from a study of T cell responses to AZD1222 COVID-19 vaccine. Whole-study findings and limits: Spike as a whole was targeted by vaccine-associated CD4 TCRs, dominant at 160-218 and 743-854. Donors, mostly white British, included more females; clonal diversity was possibly underestimated.

Libraries were prepared by immunoSEQ multiplex PCR; TCRdb keeps only in-frame clonotypes and omits some of them. The repertoire holds tens of thousands of clones, over 70% seen once, with roughly 18% in the top ten. Material: peripheral blood, obtained 28 days after the second AZD1222 dose. This clonotype was sampled from an adult who received the AZD1222 COVID-19 vaccine.

The CDR3 loop reads CASSFRTGVNTGELFF. The CDR3 DNA is TGTGCCAGCAGCTTCCGGACAGGAGTGAACACCGGGGAGCTGTTTTTT. This chain connects TRBV3-1 (or the pseudogene TRBV3-2) to TRBJ2-2, with 7 bases lining up with TRBD1. J gave up 1 base and V 5 bases, and 7 bases lay outside the gene matches. Germline V gene sequence: CDR1 LGHDT, CDR2 YNNKEL (reference sequence). The CDR3 totals 16 residues.